This T cell receptor (beta chain) originates from a study of T cell responses to AZD1222 COVID-19 vaccine. Germline assignment: CDR1 MNHEY and CDR2 SVGAGI. Trimming removed 6 bases from V and 4 bases from J, with 10 bases in between. The CDR3 consists of 12 residues. The protocol was immunoSEQ multiplex PCR, while the TCRdb copy is restricted to in-frame clones and leaves out a portion. The profile covers tens of thousands of clones, with approximately 88% appearing a single time and roughly 4.3% taken by the ten largest. This receptor was obtained from an adult in good health. The starting material was peripheral blood, obtained on day 0 of MenACWY control vaccination. V gene TRBV6-5 combines with J gene TRBJ2-7; D gene uncertain. The CDR3 is CASSPQAYEQYF. CDR3 DNA: TGTGCCAGCAGCCCACAAGCATACGAGCAGTACTTC.